This T cell receptor (beta chain) was recorded in a study of cytomegalovirus exposure and HLA in healthy donors. Study summary: The same platform used for the 600 to 750 first-cohort repertoires was also used for the approximately 120 validation repertoires, as a later analysis reported. Study conclusions and caveats: Cytomegalovirus association was listed for 164 TCR beta chains. The majority of TCR sequences were rare, yet some public TCRs appeared in many donors.

For this clone: Its antigen is not identified.

Profiling relied on immunoSEQ multiplex PCR, and the TCRdb table lists in-frame clones only, not all of them. The sample contains roughly 75,000 clones, approximately 80% of which appear only once. The donors were members of the validation cohort comprising 120 subjects, separate from the approximately 630-subject first cohort. The sequencing sample was made of PBMCs. The receptor was derived from a man younger than 40 in good health and CMV-seronegative.

The CDR3: CASSRWTVEPQPQHF. The CDR3 bases are TGTGCCAGTAGTAGATGGACAGTGGAACCCCAGCCCCAGCATTTT. The chain combines TRBV19 with TRBJ1-5; D is possibly TRBD1 (6 bases). Trimming shortened V by 4 bases and J by 7 bases, and 17 bases separated the two germline ends. Germline V CDR1 and CDR2: LNHDA, SQIVND (reference sequence). The CDR3 is 15 residues long.